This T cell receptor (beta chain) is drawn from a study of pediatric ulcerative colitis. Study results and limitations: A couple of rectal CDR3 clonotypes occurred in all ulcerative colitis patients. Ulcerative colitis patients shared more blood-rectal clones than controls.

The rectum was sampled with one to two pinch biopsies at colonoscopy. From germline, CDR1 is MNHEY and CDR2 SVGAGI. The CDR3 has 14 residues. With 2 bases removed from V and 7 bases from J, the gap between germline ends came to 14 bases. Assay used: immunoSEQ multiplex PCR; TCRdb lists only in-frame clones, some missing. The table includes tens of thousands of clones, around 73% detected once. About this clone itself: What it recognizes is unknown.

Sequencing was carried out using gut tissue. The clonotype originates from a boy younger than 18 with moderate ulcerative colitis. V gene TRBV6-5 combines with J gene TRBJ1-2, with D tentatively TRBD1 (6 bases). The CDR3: CASSYPLTGPGYTF. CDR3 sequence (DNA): TGTGCCAGCAGTTACCCCCTGACAGGTCCTGGCTACACCTTC.